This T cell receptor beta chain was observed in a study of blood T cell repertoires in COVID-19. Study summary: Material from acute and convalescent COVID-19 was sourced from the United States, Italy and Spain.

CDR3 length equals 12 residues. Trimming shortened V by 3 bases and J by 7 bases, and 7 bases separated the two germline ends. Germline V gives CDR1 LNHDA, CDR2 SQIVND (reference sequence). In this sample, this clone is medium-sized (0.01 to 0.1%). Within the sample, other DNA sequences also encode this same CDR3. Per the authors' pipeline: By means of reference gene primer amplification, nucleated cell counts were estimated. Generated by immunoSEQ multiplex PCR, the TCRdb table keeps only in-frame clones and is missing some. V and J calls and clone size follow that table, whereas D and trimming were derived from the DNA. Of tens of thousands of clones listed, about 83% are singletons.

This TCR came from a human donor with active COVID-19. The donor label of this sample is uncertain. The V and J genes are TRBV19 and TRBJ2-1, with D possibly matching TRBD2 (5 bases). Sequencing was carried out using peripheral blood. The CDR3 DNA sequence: TGTGCCAGTAGTATCGGGGTTAATGAGCAGTTCTTC. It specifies CASSIGVNEQFF.